This TCR beta chain was recorded in a study of sequential checkpoint blockade in melanoma. Study summary: Patients were randomized 1:1 to nivolumab-then-ipilimumab or ipilimumab-then-nivolumab first-line.

Treatment denoted: randomized to nivolumab then ipilimumab (arm A) or the reverse (arm B). Live CD3+CD8+ CD19− CD56− cells were sorted from PBMCs. The CDR3 totals 14 residues. The germline V gene encodes CDR1 MDHEN and CDR2 SYDVKM. The V and J ends lost 3 bases and 1 base, in that order; junction bases with no gene match: 0. Libraries were prepared by immunoSEQ multiplex PCR; TCRdb keeps only in-frame clonotypes and omits some of them. This table holds several thousand clones, around three fifths found once. This receptor was obtained from a human donor with melanoma. The chain uses TRBV28 and TRBJ1-2; 9 nucleotides align to TRBD1. Material: CD8+ T cells sorted from blood (inferred from file names), obtained from a patient given nivolumab and ipilimumab in sequence. DNA for the CDR3: TGTGCCAGCAGTTTGGGACAGGGTAACTATGGCTACACCTTC. Amino acids: CASSLGQGNYGYTF.